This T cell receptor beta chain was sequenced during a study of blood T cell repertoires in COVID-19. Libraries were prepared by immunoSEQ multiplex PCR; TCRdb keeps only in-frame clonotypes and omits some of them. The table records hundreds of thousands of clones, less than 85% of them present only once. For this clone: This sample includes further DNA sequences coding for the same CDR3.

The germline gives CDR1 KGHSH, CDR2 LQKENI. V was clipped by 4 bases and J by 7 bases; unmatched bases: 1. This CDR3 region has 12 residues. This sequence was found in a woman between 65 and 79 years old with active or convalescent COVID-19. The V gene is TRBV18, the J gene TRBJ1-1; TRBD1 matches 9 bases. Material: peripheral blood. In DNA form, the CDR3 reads TGTGCCAGCTCACTGGACAGGGGTGAAGCTTTCTTT. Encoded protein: CASSLDRGEAFF.